These 18 T cell receptor beta chains originate from one sample sequenced in a study of technical replicates of blood from a handful of donors. The protocol was immunoSEQ multiplex PCR, while the TCRdb copy is restricted to in-frame clones and leaves out a portion. Of about 73,000 clones in the sample, 85% to 95% were seen once. The sequenced sample was PBMCs. The receptor set was obtained from a human donor in good health. Some clones in this sample may be carry-over from other donors' samples.

V gene TRBV15 combines with J gene TRBJ1-4, with D unclear. The CDR3 is 18 residues long. Germline V lookup: CDR1 LNHNV, CDR2 YYDKDF (reference sequence). Trimming stripped 0 bases from V and 0 bases from J, with 14 bases between. As DNA, the CDR3 is TGTGCCACCAGCAGAGATTTGCCAGAAACCACAACTAATGAAAAACTGTTTTTT. It is translated as CATSRDLPETTTNEKLFF.

This sequence joins TRBV2 and TRBJ2-2; 12 bases fit TRBD2. The CDR3 covers 16 residues. The germline V gene encodes CDR1 SNHLY and CDR2 FYNNEI. V lost 8 bases and J lost 7; bases outside the gene matches: 11. The CDR3 coding sequence is TGTGCCAGCGGGTCTAGCGGGAGGGCCGGTGGCGGGGAGCTGTTTTTT. Encoded protein: CASGSSGRAGGGELFF.

The chain is built from TRBV9 and TRBJ2-1; the D gene is possibly TRBD2 (5 bases). The ends were cut back, 0 bases at V and 2 bases at J, with 9 bases in the middle. Germline assignment: CDR1 SGDLS and CDR2 YYNGEE. This CDR3 contains 15 residues. The CDR3 DNA is TGTGCCAGCAGCGTAGGCCTAGCCCCCTACAATGAGCAGTTCTTC. Protein sequence: CASSVGLAPYNEQFF.

This clone was seen a single time. The chain is built from TRBV5-1 and TRBJ2-2; TRBD1 might be the D (5 bases). In germline, CDR1 is SGHRS, CDR2 YFSETQ. V gave up 5 bases and J gave up 7 bases, with 12 bases separating them. The CDR3 consists of 13 residues. CDR3 protein: CASRIQGYGELFF. The CDR3 coding sequence is TGCGCCAGCAGGATCCAGGGTTACGGGGAGCTGTTTTTT.

J is TRBJ2-1 and V is TRBV4-1; TRBD1 is a possible D gene (5 bases). Germline CDR1 is MGHRA and CDR2 is YSYEKL. CDR3 length: 12 residues. V lost 1 base and J 10 bases, leaving 8 bases between the germline ends. CDR3 in amino acids: CASSQGWGEQFF. CDR3 nucleotide sequence: TGCGCCAGCAGCCAAGGGTGGGGCGAGCAGTTCTTC.

This clone was seen once. This chain connects TRBV7-8 to TRBJ1-4, with 10 positions matching TRBD1. The CDR3 is made up of 16 amino acids. Looked up from germline, CDR1 is SGHVS and CDR2 is FQNEAQ. V lost 5 bases to trimming and J lost 5 bases; unmatched junction nucleotides: 8. CDR3 sequence: CASSATTGGANEKLFF. CDR3 DNA: TGTGCCAGCAGCGCAACGACAGGGGGCGCGAATGAAAAACTGTTTTTT.

This chain connects TRBV10-2 to TRBJ2-3, with 13 bases lining up with TRBD2. There are 15 residues in the CDR3. J lost 5 bases, V lost 5 bases, and 4 bases had no gene match. Germline CDR1 reads WSHSY; CDR2 reads SAAADI. In nucleotides, the CDR3 is TGCGCCAGCAGTCTACTAGCGGGAGGGGAAGATACGCAGTATTTT. Translating gives CASSLLAGGEDTQYF.

The CDR3 is CASSFGTNSYEQYF. Here the CDR3 DNA reads TGTGCCAGCAGCTTCGGGACAAACTCCTACGAGCAGTACTTC. V is TRBV5-6 and J is TRBJ2-7; a weak D match, TRBD1 (6 bases). The V end lost 2 bases, the J end lost 0 bases, and 9 bases lay between the germline ends. The CDR3 is 14 residues long. Per the germline V gene, CDR1 is SGHDT and CDR2 is YYEEEE.

This chain joins TRBV6-5 and TRBJ2-5; 9 nucleotides match TRBD2. J was trimmed by 2 bases and V by 5 bases; bases with no gene match: 6. This CDR3 has 15 amino acids. From germline, CDR1 is MNHEY and CDR2 SVGAGI. The CDR3 loop is CASSTWTSDQETQYF. The CDR3 DNA follows: TGTGCCAGCAGTACATGGACTAGCGATCAAGAGACCCAGTACTTC.

The chain is built from TRBV5-5 and TRBJ2-1, with D maybe TRBD2 (5 bases). Between the trimmed V and J ends, which lost 0 bases and 4 bases, there was a span of 11 bases. The CDR3 totals 15 residues. Per germline, CDR1 SGHKS and CDR2 YYEKEE (reference sequence). CDR3 DNA: TGTGCCAGCAGCTTGGTATCTAGCCCATACAATGAGCAGTTCTTC. Translated, it gives CASSLVSSPYNEQFF.

The rearrangement links TRBV2 to TRBJ2-7; D is unresolved. Trimming took 6 bases from V and 2 from J, leaving 2 bases between them. The CDR3 totals 10 residues. Looked up from germline, CDR1 is SNHLY and CDR2 is FYNNEI. Here the CDR3 reads CASSAYEQYF. The CDR3 DNA reads TGTGCCAGCAGCGCCTACGAGCAGTACTTC.

J is TRBJ2-3 and V is TRBV9; 10 bases fit TRBD2. V was clipped by 0 bases and J by 5 bases; unmatched bases: 6. CDR1 SGDLS and CDR2 YYNGEE come from the germline V gene. The CDR3 consists of 16 residues. CDR3 coding DNA: TGTGCCAGCAGCGTAGGGGCTAGCGGGAGAGGAGATACGCAGTATTTT. Residues: CASSVGASGRGDTQYF.

The rearrangement joins TRBV27 to TRBJ2-5, with D possibly matching TRBD2 (6 bases). The V gene lost 5 bases and the J gene lost 3 bases, with 19 bases spanning the gap. Germline V gene sequence: CDR1 MNHEY, CDR2 SMNVEV (reference sequence). The CDR3 is 16 amino acids. CDR3 sequence: CASSPWAGRTEETQYF. CDR3 sequence (DNA): TGTGCCAGCAGTCCCTGGGCAGGGAGGACCGAAGAGACCCAGTACTTC.

This chain joins TRBV6-5 and TRBJ2-7; TRBD2 aligns across 7 bases. CDR1 is MNHEY, CDR2 SVGAGI, per germline. The CDR3 is 14 amino acids. The J segment lost 2 bases and the V segment lost 2 bases, leaving 3 bases of the junction unmatched. CDR3 region: CASSYVRETYEQYF. The DNA of the CDR3 is TGTGCCAGCAGTTACGTGCGGGAGACCTACGAGCAGTACTTC.

To note about this clone: At one boundary the junction diverges from the germline segment, which might be a read error. The V and J genes are TRBV12-5 and TRBJ2-3, with TRBD2 matching over 14 bases. This CDR3 comprises 14 residues. Germline-derived CDR1 and CDR2 are LGHNT and FRNRAP. The CDR3 DNA reads TGTGCTAGTGGGTCCACTTCCTTGGGACTAGCGGGGGTATTT. As protein: CASGSTSLGLAGVF.

The chain joins TRBV10-3 to TRBJ1-5; 7 bases are shared with TRBD1. V dropped 4 bases and J dropped 6; count of bases not matched to a gene: 6. CDR1 is ENHRY and CDR2 is SYGVKD in the germline V gene. CDR3 size: 14 residues. Here the CDR3 DNA reads TGTGCCATCAGTGTCGGTCAGGGGGTTCAGCCCCAGCATTTT. It encodes CAISVGQGVQPQHF.

The rearrangement uses TRBV7-2 and TRBJ2-3; D gene uncertain. V was trimmed by 5 bases and J by 0 bases, leaving 3 bases between them. The CDR3 is made up of 12 amino acids. Germline V gives CDR1 SGHTA, CDR2 FQGNSA. CDR3 in amino acids: CASSPSTDTQYF. CDR3 nucleotide sequence: TGTGCCAGCAGCCCGAGCACAGATACGCAGTATTTT. Using reference TRBV7-2 and TRBJ2-3 for the parts outside the CDR3, the full variable domain is GAGVSQSPSNKVTEKGKDVELRCDPISGHTALYWYRQSLGQGLEFLIYFQGNSAPDKSGLPSDRFSAERTGGSVSTLTIQRTQQEDSAVYLCASSPSTDTQYFGPGTRLTVL.

The V call is TRBV6-5, the J call TRBJ2-7; D possibly corresponds to TRBD1 (6 bases). CDR3 length equals 13 residues. From germline, CDR1 is MNHEY and CDR2 SVGAGI. CDR3 in DNA: TGTGCGGCCAGGGGCTCATCCACCTACGAGCAGTACTTC. Encoded protein: CAARGSSTYEQYF.